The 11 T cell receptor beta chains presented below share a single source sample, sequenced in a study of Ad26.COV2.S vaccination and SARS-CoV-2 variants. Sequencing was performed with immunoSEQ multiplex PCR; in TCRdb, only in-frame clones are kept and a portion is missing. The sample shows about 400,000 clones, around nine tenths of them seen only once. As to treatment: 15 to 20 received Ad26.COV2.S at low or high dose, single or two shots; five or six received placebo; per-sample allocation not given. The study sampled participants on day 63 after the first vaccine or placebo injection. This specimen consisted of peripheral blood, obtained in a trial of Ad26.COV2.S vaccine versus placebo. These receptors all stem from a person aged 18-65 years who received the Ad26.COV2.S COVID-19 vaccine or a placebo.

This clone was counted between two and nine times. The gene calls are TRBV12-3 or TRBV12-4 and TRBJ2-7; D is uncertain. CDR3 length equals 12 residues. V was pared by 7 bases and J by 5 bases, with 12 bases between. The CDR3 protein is CASTTMGNEQYF. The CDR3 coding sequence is TGTGCCAGCACTACTATGGGCAACGAGCAGTACTTC.

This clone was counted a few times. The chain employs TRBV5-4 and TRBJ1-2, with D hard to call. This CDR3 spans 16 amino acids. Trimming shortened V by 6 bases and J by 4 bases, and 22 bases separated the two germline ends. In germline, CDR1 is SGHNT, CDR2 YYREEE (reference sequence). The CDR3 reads CASTQDELALIYGYTF. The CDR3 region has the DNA TGTGCCAGCACCCAGGACGAACTCGCCCTGATCTATGGCTACACCTTC.

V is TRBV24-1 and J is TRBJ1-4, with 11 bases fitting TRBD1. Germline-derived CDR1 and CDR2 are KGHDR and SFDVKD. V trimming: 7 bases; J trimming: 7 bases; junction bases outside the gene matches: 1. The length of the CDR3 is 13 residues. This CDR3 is CATSGTGGEKLFF. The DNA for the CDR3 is TGTGCCACCAGCGGGACAGGGGGTGAAAAACTGTTTTTT.

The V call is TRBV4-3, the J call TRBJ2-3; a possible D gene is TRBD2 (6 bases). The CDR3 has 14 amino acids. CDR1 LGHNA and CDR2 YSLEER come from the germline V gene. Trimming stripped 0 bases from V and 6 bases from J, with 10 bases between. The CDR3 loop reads CASSQDLGGDTQYF. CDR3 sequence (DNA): TGCGCCAGCAGCCAAGATCTGGGAGGCGATACGCAGTATTTT.

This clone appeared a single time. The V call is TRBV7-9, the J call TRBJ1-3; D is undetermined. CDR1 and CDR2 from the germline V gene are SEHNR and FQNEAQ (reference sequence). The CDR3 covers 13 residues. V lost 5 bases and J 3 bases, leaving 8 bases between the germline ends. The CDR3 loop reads CASSNNYGNTIYF. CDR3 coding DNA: TGTGCCAGCAGCAATAATTATGGAAACACCATATATTTT.

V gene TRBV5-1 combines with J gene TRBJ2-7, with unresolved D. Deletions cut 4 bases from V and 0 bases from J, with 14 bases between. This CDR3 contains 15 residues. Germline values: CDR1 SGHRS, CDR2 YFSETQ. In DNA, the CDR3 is TGCGCCAGCAGCCTAGACGGAAGGAGCTCCTACGAGCAGTACTTC. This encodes CASSLDGRSSYEQYF.

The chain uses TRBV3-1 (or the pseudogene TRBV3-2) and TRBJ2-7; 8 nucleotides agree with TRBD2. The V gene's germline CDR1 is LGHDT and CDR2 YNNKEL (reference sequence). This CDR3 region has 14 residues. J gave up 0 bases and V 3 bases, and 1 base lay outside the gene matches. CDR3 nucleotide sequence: TGTGCCAGCAGCCACAGCGGGGGCTCCTACGAGCAGTACTTC. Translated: CASSHSGGSYEQYF.

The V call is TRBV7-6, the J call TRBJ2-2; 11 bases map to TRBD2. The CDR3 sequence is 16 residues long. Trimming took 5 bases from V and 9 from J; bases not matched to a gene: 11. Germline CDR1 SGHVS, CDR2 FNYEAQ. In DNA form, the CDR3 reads TGTGCCAGCAGCACCGGACTAGCGGGCGACAACCGGGAGCTGTTTTTT. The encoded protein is CASSTGLAGDNRELFF.

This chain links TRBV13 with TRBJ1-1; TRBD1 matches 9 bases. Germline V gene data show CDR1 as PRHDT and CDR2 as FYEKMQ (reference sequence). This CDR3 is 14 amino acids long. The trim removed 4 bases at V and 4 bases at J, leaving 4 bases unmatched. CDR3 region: CASSSGTGSTEAFF. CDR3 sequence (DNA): TGTGCCAGCAGCTCAGGGACAGGGAGCACTGAAGCTTTCTTT.

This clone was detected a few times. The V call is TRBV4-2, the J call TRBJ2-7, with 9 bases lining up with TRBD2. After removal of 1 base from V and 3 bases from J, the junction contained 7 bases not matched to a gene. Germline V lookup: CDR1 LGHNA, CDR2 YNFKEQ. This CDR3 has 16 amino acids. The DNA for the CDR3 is TGTGCCAGCAGCCAAGGAAGTAGCGGGGGCTACTACGAGCAGTACTTC. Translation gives CASSQGSSGGYYEQYF.

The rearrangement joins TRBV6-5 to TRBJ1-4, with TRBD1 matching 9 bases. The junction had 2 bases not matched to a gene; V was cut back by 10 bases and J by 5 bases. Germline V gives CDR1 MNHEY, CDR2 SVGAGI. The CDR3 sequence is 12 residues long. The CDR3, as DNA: TGTGCCACCGGGACAGGGAATGAAAAACTGTTTTTT. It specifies CATGTGNEKLFF.